This T cell receptor (beta chain) was sequenced during a study of T-cell reconstitution after alpha-beta-depleted transplantation in children. Study-wide points: The origin of alpha-beta T cells about two months after transplant was reportedly several hundred expanded graft clones. The study traced high day-60 TCRbeta diversity in some patients to surviving recipient T cells and thymic progenitors.

This clonotype has a handful of counts. The antigen remains undetermined. The CDR3 is 15 residues long. Germline values: CDR1 PRHDT, CDR2 FYEKMQ (reference sequence). Deletions cut 5 bases from V and 3 bases from J, with 17 bases between. Researchers prepared the TCRbeta library using unique molecular identifiers, the study reports. MiXCR, run by TCRdb on the PCR reads, gives a single entry per CDR3 protein. The data contain fewer than 700,000 distinct CDR3 sequences, 13% of them singletons. The specimen was PBMCs, mostly from graft donor cells, collected 360 days after TCRalphabeta/CD19-depleted stem cell transplant. The chain uses TRBV13 and TRBJ2-7; perhaps TRBD2 as D (5 bases). The clonotype was recovered from a male patient between 5 and 17 years old who had a stem cell transplant for acute myeloid leukemia, so the T cells may come from the graft donor. CDR3: CASSLSGGGYYEQYF. The CDR3 nucleotides are TGTGCCAGCAGCCTATCCGGTGGAGGCTACTACGAGCAGTACTTC. The variable domain in full, completed from reference TRBV13 and TRBJ2-7, reads AAGVIQSPRHLIKEKRETATLKCYPIPRHDTVYWYQQGPGQDPQFLISFYEKMQSDKGSIPDRFSAQQFSDYHSELNMSSLELGDSALYFCASSLSGGGYYEQYFGPGTRLTVT.